There are a few counts of the clone carrying this T cell receptor beta chain. Per germline, CDR1 MNHEY and CDR2 SVGEGT. Trimming at V came to 2 bases and at J to 1 base, leaving 11 bases not matched to a gene. This CDR3 contains 20 residues. Stated time point: patch test 1, 2 weeks after DPC sensitization. The treatment here: therapeutic diphenylcyclopropenone sensitization with weekly scalp DPC. The library attached unique molecular identifiers to individual cDNA molecules. From the RACE reads, TCRdb called clonotypes with MiXCR, one entry per CDR3 protein. The table has 60,000 to 80,000 distinct CDR3 sequences, around 30% seen once. These data are taken from a study of human T cells and chemical hapten exposure. Study overall: Patients, predominantly female, presented with alopecia areata, totalis or universalis.

This clonotype was obtained from a man between 35 and 55 years old with alopecia areata. Some clones in this sample may be carry-over from other donors' samples. Sample: whole blood, taken in connection with sensitization to the hapten diphenylcyclopropenone (DPC). V and J are TRBV6-2 or TRBV6-3 and TRBJ2-4, with TRBD2 matching over 13 bases. The chain's CDR3 is CASSYPPGLAGAPAKNIQYF. The CDR3 DNA reads TGTGCCAGCAGTTACCCTCCTGGACTAGCGGGAGCCCCTGCCAAAAACATTCAGTACTTC.